This TCR beta chain was sequenced in a study of blood T cells in healthy people across ages. General study results and limits: Diversity figures based on one million T cells were deemed too low. More naive CD4+ cells and higher diversity marked long-lived donors relative to aged donors.

This clonotype was seen ten or more times. The antigen remains unidentified. Together with a sample-barcoded 5' primer, a J-beta primer mix was included in a second PCR lasting about 7 to 11 cycles. MiXCR was run by TCRdb on the 5' RACE reads, yielding one entry per CDR3 protein. The sample comprises 650,000 to 700,000 distinct CDR3 sequences, less than 40% of which are singletons, and approximately 15% rests with the top ten. V lost 3 bases and J 1 base, leaving 8 bases between the germline ends. Germline loops: CDR1 SGDLS, CDR2 YYNGEE. The CDR3 sequence is 15 residues long. The rearrangement links TRBV9 to TRBJ1-6; D possibly corresponds to TRBD1 (5 bases). The sample consisted of blood. The receptor was isolated from a woman over 75 in good health. This chain's CDR3 is CASSDTGSYNSPLHF. CDR3 in DNA: TGTGCCAGCAGCGATACAGGTTCCTATAATTCACCCCTCCACTTT.